The source of this T cell receptor (beta chain) is a study of glioma-infiltrating T cells. Amplification of TCR alpha and beta CDR3 regions from RNA used iRepertoire nested multiplex PCR. MiXCR, run by TCRdb on the multiplex PCR reads, gives a single entry per CDR3 protein. Here the sample spans 85,000 to 110,000 distinct CDR3 sequences, 29% being singletons. Per the germline V gene, CDR1 is LGHNA and CDR2 is YSLEER. The CDR3 contains 15 residues. V trimming: 1 base; J trimming: 9 bases; junction bases outside the gene matches: 7. The sequenced sample consisted of glioma tissue, nonneoplastic brain tissue, or PBMCs (not recorded which). This TCR was sampled from a human donor with low-grade glioma or glioblastoma, undergoing nonglioma brain surgery, or in good health (not recorded which). The V call is TRBV4-3, the J call TRBJ2-1; 9 nucleotides align to TRBD1. CDR3 in DNA: TGCGCCAGCAGCCAAGCGACAGGGGGAATTAGTGAGCAGTTCTTC. It codes for CASSQATGGISEQFF.